A selection of T cell receptor beta chains follows, all from one sample in a study of blood T cells in healthy people across ages. TCRdb analysed the 5' RACE reads with MiXCR anew, one entry per CDR3 protein. The sample carries roughly 900,000 distinct CDR3 sequences, 29% recorded once. Sequenced input: blood. The receptors shown here come from a woman at least 80 years old in good health. The CDR3 runs from the conserved cysteine through the conserved F or W.

j_call	v_call	cdr3_aa
TRBJ2-1	TRBV28	CASAPYYNEQFF
TRBJ1-2	TRBV5-1	CASSLLQTYGYTF
TRBJ1-1	TRBV5-1	CASSNRPGNGGTEAFF
TRBJ2-3	TRBV19	CASTQRYRTDTQYF
TRBJ2-3	TRBV7-9	CASSQGARGRGYF
TRBJ2-1	TRBV29-1	CSVARGSGNEQFF
TRBJ2-1	TRBV18	CAGSPPGDNERFF
TRBJ1-1	TRBV5-1	CASSPGTANTEAFF
TRBJ1-2	TRBV7-2	CASSPRTGSYGYTF
TRBJ1-1	TRBV12-3/TRBV12-4	CASKLHRGPVFTEAFF
TRBJ1-2	TRBV6-1	CASSEARFGGGYTF
TRBJ1-6	TRBV11-2	CASSLEAGPNSPLHF
TRBJ2-3	TRBV7-2	CASRGGTDTQYF
TRBJ2-1	TRBV20-1	CSGTSGTNEQFF
TRBJ2-3	TRBV15	CATNSAGTSGGMRTQYF
TRBJ2-6	TRBV6-1	CASSESGSVPNVLTF
.	TRBV5-4	CTSSLSAGGTGETQYF
TRBJ1-2	TRBV20-1	CSAMEGDSVYGYTF
TRBJ2-5	TRBV20-1	CSAEPQGRGETQYF
TRBJ2-1	TRBV12-3/TRBV12-4	CASSFYGGAHNEQFF
TRBJ2-1	TRBV7-2	CASSLANRGQGQFF
TRBJ2-5	TRBV4-1	CASSQDRGSQYF
TRBJ1-6	TRBV18	CASSPNRAIGSPLHF
TRBJ1-1	TRBV6-2/TRBV6-3	CASSYQVFTEAFF
TRBJ2-3	TRBV12-3/TRBV12-4	CASSPRTGVGTDTQYF